This record looks at one TCR beta chain sequence and its context. This entry comes from a study of blood T cell repertoires in COVID-19. Study context: Sites in the United States, Italy and Spain provided acute and convalescent COVID-19 samples. Sources were T cells, B-cell-depleted T cells, or PBMCs; the material itself was cDNA or gDNA.

Original methodology: Quantification of nucleated cells was approximated via reference gene primer amplification. Assay used: immunoSEQ multiplex PCR; TCRdb lists only in-frame clones, some missing. Clone size and the V and J calls come from that table; the DNA yielded D and trimming. The table records some 280,000 clones, approximately 80% of them present only once. Germline CDR1 and CDR2: MDHEN and SYDVKM. There are 14 residues in the CDR3. V was pared by 8 bases and J by 2 bases, with 7 bases of the junction left unmatched. The sample was peripheral blood. This chain joins TRBV28 and TRBJ1-2; 8 positions agree with TRBD1. The sequence derives from a woman aged 45-60 years with active or convalescent COVID-19. CDR3 nucleotides: TGTGCCAGCCAGGGGGCAGGGGAAAACTATGGCTACACCTTC. It codes for CASQGAGENYGYTF.